These 27 T cell receptor beta chains were all obtained from the same sample, sequenced in a study of cytomegalovirus exposure and HLA in healthy donors. The PCR employed 60 Vbeta primers together with 13 Jbeta primers. The assay was immunoSEQ multiplex PCR, and TCRdb's table has in-frame clones only and misses some. This table holds 100,000 to 150,000 clones, roughly 66% found once. Sequenced input: PBMCs. The origin of the receptors is a man in his 60s in good health and CMV-seropositive.

This sequence joins TRBV5-1 and TRBJ1-1; no clear D gene. The CDR3 extends over 14 amino acids. V lost 3 bases to trimming and J lost 3 bases, with 12 bases between them. Per the germline V gene, CDR1 is SGHRS and CDR2 is YFSETQ. The CDR3 region is CASSWGAVDTEAFF. The CDR3 DNA is TGCGCCAGCAGCTGGGGAGCGGTGGACACTGAAGCTTTCTTT.

The gene calls are TRBV27 and TRBJ1-6; D remains ambiguous. V lost 3 bases to trimming and J lost 14 bases, with 14 bases between them. CDR3 length equals 13 residues. The germline V gene encodes CDR1 MNHEY and CDR2 SMNVEV (reference sequence). The chain's CDR3 is CASSFLEGRALHF. The CDR3 DNA reads TGTGCCAGCAGTTTCCTGGAGGGAAGGGCCCTCCACTTT.

The rearrangement joins TRBV7-2 to TRBJ2-5; 8 bases map to TRBD2. CDR1 SGHTA and CDR2 FQGNSA come from the germline V gene. The length of the CDR3 is 16 residues. The trim removed 0 bases at V and 5 bases at J, leaving 8 bases unmatched. DNA for the CDR3: TGTGCCAGCAGCTTAGCCGGGACTAGGATAGGCGAGACCCAGTACTTC. It translates to CASSLAGTRIGETQYF.

There are a few counts of this clone. The chain links TRBV5-1 to TRBJ1-5, with 8 nucleotides matching TRBD1. There are 16 residues in the CDR3. Germline V gene sequence: CDR1 SGHRS, CDR2 YFSETQ. The V gene end was trimmed by 1 base and the J gene end by 0 bases; junction bases not matched to a gene: 3. The CDR3 bases are TGCGCCAGCAGCTTGACAGGACAGGGTAGCAATCAGCCCCAGCATTTT. Translating it yields CASSLTGQGSNQPQHF.

The CDR3 loop is CASSQQGVGNTIYF. The CDR3 coding sequence is TGTGCCAGCAGTCAACAGGGGGTCGGAAACACCATATATTTT. V gene TRBV7-2 combines with J gene TRBJ1-3; 8 nucleotides line up with TRBD1. Looked up from germline, CDR1 is SGHTA and CDR2 is FQGNSA. The CDR3 contains 14 residues. With 6 bases clipped from V and 4 bases from J, the junction kept 5 bases outside the gene matches.

This chain uses TRBV28 with TRBJ1-1; TRBD1 might be the D (5 bases). The CDR3 spans 15 residues. The germline V and J ends were trimmed by 3 bases and 7 bases, with 18 bases remaining between them. Germline-derived CDR1 and CDR2 are MDHEN and SYDVKM. This CDR3 is CASSFFAGGNGEAFF. CDR3 coding DNA: TGTGCCAGCAGTTTCTTCGCCGGGGGGAACGGTGAAGCTTTCTTT.

The chain joins TRBV7-8 to TRBJ2-5; D gene uncertain. Trimming took 3 bases from V and 2 from J, leaving 19 bases between them. This CDR3 spans 17 amino acids. Germline assignment: CDR1 SGHVS and CDR2 FQNEAQ. The CDR3 loop reads CASSFGTRVPIQETQYF. CDR3 nucleotides: TGTGCCAGCAGCTTTGGTACCCGCGTTCCTATACAAGAGACCCAGTACTTC.

This clone occurred a few times. This chain joins TRBV6-6 and TRBJ2-2, with 8 positions matching TRBD1. V dropped 4 bases and J dropped 7; count of bases not matched to a gene: 5. The CDR3 sequence is 14 residues long. Germline CDR1 and CDR2: MNHNY and SVGAGI (reference sequence). CDR3 bases: TGTGCCAGCAGTTCCATACAGGGGGTCGGGGAGCTGTTTTTT. Translated, it gives CASSSIQGVGELFF.

This clone was observed a handful of times. The genes are TRBV28 and TRBJ1-1; a weak D match, TRBD1 (5 bases). Germline V gene lookup returns CDR1 MDHEN and CDR2 SYDVKM. CDR3 size: 13 residues. Between the trimmed V and J ends, which lost 7 bases and 5 bases, there was a span of 14 bases. The CDR3 here is CASKAGVETEAFF. CDR3 DNA: TGTGCCAGCAAAGCGGGGGTGGAAACTGAAGCTTTCTTT. The full variable domain, rest sourced from reference TRBV28 and TRBJ1-1, is DVKVTQSSRYLVKRTGEKVFLECVQDMDHENMFWYRQDPGLGLRLIYFSYDVKMKEKGDIPEGYSVSREKKERFSLILESASTNQTSMYLCASKAGVETEAFFGQGTRLTVV.

The chain links TRBV5-1 to TRBJ2-3, with 13 bases aligning to TRBD2. V dropped 5 bases and J dropped 2; count of bases not matched to a gene: 5. Germline CDR1 is SGHRS and CDR2 is YFSETQ. The CDR3 is 16 amino acids. The CDR3 loop is CASRRLAGGNTDTQYF. The DNA for the CDR3 is TGCGCCAGCAGGAGACTAGCGGGGGGCAACACAGATACGCAGTATTTT.

This clone was counted only a few times. The V and J genes are TRBV28 and TRBJ1-5; 8 bases are shared with TRBD1. CDR3 size: 15 residues. In germline, CDR1 is MDHEN, CDR2 SYDVKM. V trimming: 1 base; J trimming: 9 bases; junction bases outside the gene matches: 8. The CDR3 protein is CASSLYQGAMGPQHF. The CDR3 coding sequence is TGTGCCAGCAGTTTATATCAGGGGGCTATGGGGCCCCAGCATTTT.

The genes are TRBV6-6 and TRBJ2-1; maybe TRBD2 (5 bases). V lost 6 bases and J 0 bases, leaving 12 bases between the germline ends. Germline loops: CDR1 MNHNY, CDR2 SVGAGI (reference sequence). CDR3 size: 15 residues. CDR3 DNA sequence: TGTGCCAGCAGCGCGGGTAGTGGCTCCTACAATGAGCAGTTCTTC. Translation: CASSAGSGSYNEQFF.

This clone was counted only a few times. In nucleotides, the CDR3 is TGTGCCAGCAGCGCGGGACTTCTCTCCTACGAGCAGTACTTC. It codes for CASSAGLLSYEQYF. The chain joins TRBV9 to TRBJ2-7; perhaps TRBD2 as D (6 bases). The germline CDR1 and CDR2 sequences are SGDLS and YYNGEE. Trimming pared 3 bases from V and 0 bases from J, leaving 10 bases between. This CDR3 region has 14 residues.

This rearrangement joins TRBV6-5 to TRBJ1-1; TRBD1 is a possible D gene (5 bases). The length of the CDR3 is 14 residues. Per germline, CDR1 MNHEY and CDR2 SVGAGI. V dropped 7 bases and J dropped 5 bases, with 17 bases sitting between them. The DNA of the CDR3 is TGTGCCAGCAAATTAAGCAGGGACTGGACTGAAGCTTTCTTT. Its protein is CASKLSRDWTEAFF.

The rearrangement links TRBV28 to TRBJ1-4, with D possibly being TRBD1 (6 bases). Germline CDR1 is MDHEN and CDR2 is SYDVKM. This CDR3 spans 14 amino acids. The V gene lost 6 bases and the J gene lost 5 bases, with 13 bases spanning the gap. The CDR3 nucleotides are TGTGCCAGCAGCCCAACAGGGTCCAATGAAAAACTGTTTTTT. Translated: CASSPTGSNEKLFF.

This chain connects TRBV9 to TRBJ2-1, with D possibly matching TRBD1 (6 bases). Germline V gene lookup returns CDR1 SGDLS and CDR2 YYNGEE. Trimming removed 4 bases from V and 8 bases from J, with 10 bases in between. The CDR3 has 12 amino acids. Here the CDR3 reads CASSRNRDEQFF. As DNA, the CDR3 is TGTGCCAGCAGCAGGAACAGGGATGAGCAGTTCTTC.

This clone was seen a few times. CDR3 in amino acids: CASSGGTDSANYGYTF. The CDR3 DNA sequence: TGTGCCAGCAGCGGGGGGACAGACTCAGCTAACTATGGCTACACCTTC. The V gene is TRBV9, the J gene TRBJ1-2, with 7 bases aligning to TRBD1. With 3 bases clipped from V and 0 bases from J, the junction kept 8 bases outside the gene matches. The CDR3 is 16 residues long. Germline CDR1 is SGDLS and CDR2 is YYNGEE. Filled out from reference TRBV9 and TRBJ1-2, the complete variable domain reads DSGVTQTPKHLITATGQRVTLRCSPRSGDLSVYWYQQSLDQGLQFLIQYYNGEERAKGNILERFSAQQFPDLHSELNLSSLELGDSALYFCASSGGTDSANYGYTFGSGTRLTVV.

In DNA form, the CDR3 reads TGCGCCAGCAGCTTGAGGGGCGCGACTGAAGCTTTCTTT. Its translation is CASSLRGATEAFF. The rearrangement links TRBV5-1 to TRBJ1-1, with D possibly TRBD1 on 5 matching bases. CDR1 is SGHRS and CDR2 is YFSETQ in the germline V gene. The germline V and J ends were trimmed by 1 base and 5 bases, with 9 bases remaining between them. The CDR3 runs to 13 residues.

The rearrangement joins TRBV5-5 to TRBJ2-5; TRBD2 agrees at 8 bases. The trim removed 0 bases at V and 5 bases at J, leaving 6 bases unmatched. The length of the CDR3 is 15 residues. CDR1 is SGHKS, CDR2 YYEKEE, per germline (reference sequence). The CDR3: CASSLGTGGPETQYF. The DNA for the CDR3 is TGTGCCAGCAGCTTGGGGACGGGGGGGCCCGAGACCCAGTACTTC.

Note on this clone: This sample also contains other DNA sequences that code for the same CDR3. The chain recombines TRBV2 with TRBJ2-7; 10 bases line up with TRBD1. J gave up 4 bases and V 3 bases, and 3 bases lay outside the gene matches. The CDR3 is made up of 14 amino acids. The germline CDR1 and CDR2 sequences are SNHLY and FYNNEI. The chain's CDR3 is CASSDQGQGYEQYF. CDR3 DNA: TGTGCCAGCAGTGATCAGGGACAGGGGTACGAGCAGTACTTC.

Comment on this clone: Mismatch with germline at one junction end may stem from a read error. This CDR3 is CASSLGLQETQYF. In DNA form, the CDR3 reads TGTGCTAGCAGCTTAGGGCTGCAAGAGACCCAGTACTTC. V gene TRBV7-7 combines with J gene TRBJ2-5, with unresolved D. The CDR3 consists of 13 residues. CDR1 is SSHAT and CDR2 is FNYEAQ in the germline V gene (reference sequence).

This clone was counted only a few times. The V gene is TRBV5-1, the J gene TRBJ1-6; D is possibly TRBD1 (6 bases). The germline CDR1 and CDR2 sequences are SGHRS and YFSETQ. The V gene lost 3 bases and the J gene lost 2 bases, with 9 bases spanning the gap. The CDR3 covers 15 residues. The CDR3 region is CASSSDRAYNSPLHF. Here the CDR3 DNA reads TGCGCCAGCAGCTCGGACAGAGCCTATAATTCACCCCTCCACTTT.

The chain uses TRBV5-1 and TRBJ1-3; 7 bases agree with TRBD1. CDR3 length: 18 amino acids. The V and J ends lost 0 bases and 0 bases, in that order; junction bases with no gene match: 9. Germline CDR1 and CDR2: SGHRS and YFSETQ. The CDR3 DNA sequence: TGCGCCAGCAGCTTGGATGTGTCCAGGGGGATCTCTGGAAACACCATATATTTT. Translation gives CASSLDVSRGISGNTIYF.

The chain links TRBV27 to TRBJ2-7, with D tentatively TRBD1 (6 bases). The V end was cut by 6 bases, the J end by 1 base, with 13 bases between. CDR3 size: 14 residues. Germline V gene sequence: CDR1 MNHEY, CDR2 SMNVEV (reference sequence). The CDR3 sequence is CASSIAGVSYEQYF. DNA of the CDR3: TGTGCCAGCAGCATCGCAGGGGTTTCCTACGAGCAGTACTTC.

This clone was counted only a few times. This rearrangement joins TRBV30 to TRBJ1-1, with D perhaps TRBD1 (5 bases). Looked up from germline, CDR1 is GTSNPN and CDR2 is SVGIG (reference sequence). V was trimmed by 2 bases and J by 3 bases, leaving 19 bases between them. This CDR3 is built from 16 residues. The CDR3: CAWSRARVRPYTEAFF. In DNA, the CDR3 is TGTGCCTGGAGTAGGGCCAGGGTCCGACCTTACACTGAAGCTTTCTTT.

The chain has TRBV9 and TRBJ2-2, with 14 bases matching TRBD2. Germline CDR1 reads SGDLS; CDR2 reads YYNGEE. CDR3 length equals 20 residues. V gave up 4 bases and J gave up 0 bases; unmatched junction bases: 11. The CDR3 region is CASSPTPWTSGGSNTGELFF. In nucleotides, the CDR3 is TGTGCCAGCAGCCCCACCCCTTGGACTAGCGGGGGGTCGAACACCGGGGAGCTGTTTTTT.

The rearrangement uses TRBV6-5 and TRBJ1-1, with D uncertain. V was pared by 5 bases and J by 10 bases, with 11 bases between. Germline CDR1 MNHEY, CDR2 SVGAGI. The CDR3 length is 11 residues. The CDR3 DNA sequence: TGTGCCAGCAGTGAATGGGCCCGAGCTTTCTTT. Amino acids: CASSEWARAFF.